This T cell receptor (beta chain) was sequenced for a study of blood T cell repertoires in COVID-19. Participants were aged about 18 to 90 years, lived in 20 to 25 US areas, and enrolled virtually. Germline assignment: CDR1 KGHDR and CDR2 SFDVKD. CDR3 length equals 14 residues. With 5 bases removed from V and 6 bases from J, the gap between germline ends came to 13 bases. The method was immunoSEQ multiplex PCR; TCRdb's version includes in-frame clones alone and lacks a portion of them. The data show 300,000 to 400,000 clones, about 87% seen once. V usage is TRBV24-1 and J usage is TRBJ1-5, with D unclear. Specimen: PBMCs or T cells enriched from blood (not recorded which). The clonotype originates from a man under 40 who had recovered from COVID-19. The chain's CDR3 is CATSGGLPGQPQHF. CDR3 DNA: TGTGCCACCAGTGGTGGACTCCCGGGTCAGCCCCAGCATTTT.